A single TCR beta chain is shown here with its context. The entry originates in a study of blood T cell repertoires in COVID-19. Study context: The samples span acute and convalescent COVID-19 from the United States, Italy and Spain.

The V gene lost 0 bases and the J gene lost 0 bases, with 6 bases spanning the gap. The germline V gene has CDR1 LNHDA and CDR2 SQIVND (reference sequence). The CDR3 has 15 amino acids. TCRdb's copy holds only in-frame clones and misses some; the assay was immunoSEQ multiplex PCR. Among approximately 100,000 clones listed, roughly 89% were seen once. The TCR comes from a man between 65 and 85 years old with acute or convalescent COVID-19. V is TRBV19 and J is TRBJ2-1; possibly TRBD2 for D (5 bases). Sequencing was performed on peripheral blood. The CDR3 DNA reads as TGTGCCAGTAGTATAGAAGGGAGCTCCTACAATGAGCAGTTCTTC. Its protein product is CASSIEGSSYNEQFF.